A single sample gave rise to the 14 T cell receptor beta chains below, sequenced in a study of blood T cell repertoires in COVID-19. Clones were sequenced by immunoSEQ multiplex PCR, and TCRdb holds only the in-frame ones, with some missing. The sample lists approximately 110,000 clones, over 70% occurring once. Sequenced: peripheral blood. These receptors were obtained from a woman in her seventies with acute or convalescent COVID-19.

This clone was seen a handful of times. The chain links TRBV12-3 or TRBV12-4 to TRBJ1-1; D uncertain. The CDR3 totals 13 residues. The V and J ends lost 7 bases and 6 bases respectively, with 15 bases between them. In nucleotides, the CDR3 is TGTGCCAGCATCCCACTCGTCCGGGCTGAAGCTTTCTTT. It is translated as CASIPLVRAEAFF.

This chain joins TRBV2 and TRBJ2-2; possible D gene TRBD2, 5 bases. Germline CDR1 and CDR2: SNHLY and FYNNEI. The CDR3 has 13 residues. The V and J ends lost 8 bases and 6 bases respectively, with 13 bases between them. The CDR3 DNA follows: TGTGCCAGCGGGGTAGCGTCGTCCGGGGAGCTGTTTTTT. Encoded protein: CASGVASSGELFF.

This chain's CDR3 is CASSLDFAGAGYTF. The CDR3 DNA reads as TGTGCCAGCAGTTTAGATTTCGCGGGTGCTGGCTACACCTTC. This sequence joins TRBV28 and TRBJ1-2; no clear D. V was shortened by 2 bases and J by 7 bases, with 14 bases between the two germline ends. Germline CDR1 and CDR2: MDHEN and SYDVKM. This CDR3 has 14 amino acids.

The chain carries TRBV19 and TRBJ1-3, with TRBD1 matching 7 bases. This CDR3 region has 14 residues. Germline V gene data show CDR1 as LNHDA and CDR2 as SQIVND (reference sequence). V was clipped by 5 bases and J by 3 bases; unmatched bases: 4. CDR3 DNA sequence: TGTGCCAGTAGTCCCCAGGGGGATGGAAACACCATATATTTT. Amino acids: CASSPQGDGNTIYF.

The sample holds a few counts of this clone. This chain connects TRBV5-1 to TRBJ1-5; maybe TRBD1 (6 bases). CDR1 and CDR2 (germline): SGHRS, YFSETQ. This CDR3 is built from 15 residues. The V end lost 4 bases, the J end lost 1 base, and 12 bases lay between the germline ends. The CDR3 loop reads CASSPRGASNQPQHF. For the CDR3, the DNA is TGCGCCAGCAGCCCTCGGGGGGCCAGCAATCAGCCCCAGCATTTT.

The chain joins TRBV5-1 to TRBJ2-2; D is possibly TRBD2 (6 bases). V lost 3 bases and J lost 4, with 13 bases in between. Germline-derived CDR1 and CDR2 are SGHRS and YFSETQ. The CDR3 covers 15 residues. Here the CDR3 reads CASSSLRGSTGELFF. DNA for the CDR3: TGCGCCAGCAGCTCCTTGCGGGGCTCCACCGGGGAGCTGTTTTTT. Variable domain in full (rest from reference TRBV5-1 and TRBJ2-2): KAGVTQTPRYLIKTRGQQVTLSCSPISGHRSVSWYQQTPGQGLQFLFEYFSETQRNKGNFPGRFSGRQFSNSRSEMNVSTLELGDSALYLCASSSLRGSTGELFFGEGSRLTVL.

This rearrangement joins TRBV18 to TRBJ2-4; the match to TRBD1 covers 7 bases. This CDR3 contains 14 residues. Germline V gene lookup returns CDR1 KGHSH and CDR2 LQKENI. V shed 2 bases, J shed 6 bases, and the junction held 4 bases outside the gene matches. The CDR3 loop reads CASSPGTDRNIQYF. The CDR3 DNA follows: TGTGCCAGCTCACCAGGGACAGATAGAAACATTCAGTACTTC.

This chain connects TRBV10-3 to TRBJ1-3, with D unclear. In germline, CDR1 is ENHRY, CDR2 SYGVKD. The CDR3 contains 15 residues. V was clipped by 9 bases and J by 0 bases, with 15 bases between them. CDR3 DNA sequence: TGTGCCATGCGCTCTAGGCAACACTCTGGAAACACCATATATTTT. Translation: CAMRSRQHSGNTIYF.

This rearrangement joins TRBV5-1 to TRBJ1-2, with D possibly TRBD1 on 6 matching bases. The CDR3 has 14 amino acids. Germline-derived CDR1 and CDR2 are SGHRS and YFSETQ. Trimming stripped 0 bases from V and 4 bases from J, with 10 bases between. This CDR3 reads CASSLEGGLYGYTF. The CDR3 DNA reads TGCGCCAGCAGCTTGGAGGGGGGGCTCTATGGCTACACCTTC.

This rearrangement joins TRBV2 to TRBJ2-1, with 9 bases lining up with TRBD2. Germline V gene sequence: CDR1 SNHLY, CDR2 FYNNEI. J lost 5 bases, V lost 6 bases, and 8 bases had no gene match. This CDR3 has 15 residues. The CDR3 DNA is TGTGCCAGCAGGGATGCGGGGGGGGCCGACAATGAGCAGTTCTTC. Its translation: CASRDAGGADNEQFF. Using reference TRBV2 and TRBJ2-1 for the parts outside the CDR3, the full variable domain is EPEVTQTPSHQVTQMGQEVILRCVPISNHLYFYWYRQILGQKVEFLVSFYNNEISEKSEIFDDQFSVERPDGSNFTLKIRSTKLEDSAMYFCASRDAGGADNEQFFGPGTRLTVL.

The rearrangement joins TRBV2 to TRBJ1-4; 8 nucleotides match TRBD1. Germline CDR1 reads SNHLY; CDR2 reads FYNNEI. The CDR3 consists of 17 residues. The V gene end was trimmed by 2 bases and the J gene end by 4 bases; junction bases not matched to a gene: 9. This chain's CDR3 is CASSEPPRDRGNEKLFF. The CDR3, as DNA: TGTGCCAGCAGTGAACCCCCGCGAGACAGGGGTAATGAAAAACTGTTTTTT. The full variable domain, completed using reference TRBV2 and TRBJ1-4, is EPEVTQTPSHQVTQMGQEVILRCVPISNHLYFYWYRQILGQKVEFLVSFYNNEISEKSEIFDDQFSVERPDGSNFTLKIRSTKLEDSAMYFCASSEPPRDRGNEKLFFGSGTQLSVL.

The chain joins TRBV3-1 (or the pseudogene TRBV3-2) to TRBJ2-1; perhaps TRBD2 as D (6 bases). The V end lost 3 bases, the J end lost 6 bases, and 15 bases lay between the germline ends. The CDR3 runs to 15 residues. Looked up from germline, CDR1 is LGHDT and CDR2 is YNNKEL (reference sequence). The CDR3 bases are TGTGCCAGCAGCCAGGACGGGACTCCGTCCAATGAGCAGTTCTTC. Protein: CASSQDGTPSNEQFF.

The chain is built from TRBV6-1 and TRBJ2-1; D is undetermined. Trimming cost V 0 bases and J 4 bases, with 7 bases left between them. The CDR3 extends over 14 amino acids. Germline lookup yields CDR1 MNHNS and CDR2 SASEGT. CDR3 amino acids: CASSEAALYNEQFF. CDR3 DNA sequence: TGTGCCAGCAGTGAAGCGGCTCTGTACAATGAGCAGTTCTTC.

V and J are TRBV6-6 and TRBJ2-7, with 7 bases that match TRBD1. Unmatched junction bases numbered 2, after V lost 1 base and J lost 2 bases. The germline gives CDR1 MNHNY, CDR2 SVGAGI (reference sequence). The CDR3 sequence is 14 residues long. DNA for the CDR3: TGTGCCAGCAGTTACTACAGGGGCCCCTACGAGCAGTACTTC. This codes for CASSYYRGPYEQYF.